The T cell receptor (beta chain) described here comes from a study of blood T cells in healthy people across ages (dated by TCRdb to 2014 to 2015). For the wider study: In model experiments, roughly one uniquely barcoded TCR beta cDNA molecule per two T cells was captured by template switching. To track age-related changes in TCR beta repertoire diversity, the study relied on deep sequencing normalized with unique cDNA molecular identifiers. Four age groups were formed from the donors: young (average roughly 15 years), middle-aged (approximately 39), aged (62) and long-lived (more than 75). To avoid experimental bias, donors of different ages were spread randomly across the sequencing lanes. The study analyzed two additional independent replicas of 1 million unique cDNA reads from the same blood draw for two donors, one aged 18 to 30 and one aged 80 or older.

Receptors were amplified or captured by 5' RACE. The sequencer was an Illumina HiSeq 2500. The second PCR ran for about 6 to 12 cycles and used a J-beta primer mix along with a sample-barcoded 5' primer. A unique molecular identifier was introduced onto each TCR beta cDNA molecule by a template-switch 5' adaptor carrying 12 random nucleotides. Each sample yielded at least 3 million CDR3-containing paired-end reads. First-strand cDNA was synthesized from all RNA with the Mint cDNA synthesis kit, primed by a TRBC-specific oligonucleotide. All cDNA was treated with uracil-DNA glycosylase and then went through a first 18-cycle PCR with the universal primers M1SS and BC2_uni_R. On the authors' methods: Each sample was normalized by randomly selecting 1 million high-quality reads, each carrying a distinct molecular identifier. Instead of being binned into consensus sequences, reads with shared molecular identifiers were discarded. CDR3 identification, clonotype clustering and error correction used MiTCR with a Q25 quality threshold and the strictest error-elimination algorithm. A nonparametric unseen species model with Euler transformation was used to estimate lower-bound total TCR beta diversity. TCRdb reprocessing: public reads trimmed at Q25 with fastp, clones called with MiXCR, in-frame beta chains kept. Rows merge per CDR3 protein into single entries with the most common DNA and genes. What appears here as the V and J calls and clone size reflects TCRdb's work, not the paper's. The sample table contains 980,000 or so distinct CDR3 sequences; only one count was recorded for about 48% of them. The leading ten clones occupy around 15% of the sample.

The sample holds one count of this clonotype. Its antigen has not been determined. Per-base qualities were not stored, and no clone one base away is much larger. General study outcomes and caveats: Because donor CMV infection status was unknown, age-related changes in expanded clonotypes were potentially confounded. Conclusive comparison of naive and antigen-experienced compartments was prevented by the profiling of bulk unsorted PBMCs. A strong correlation was found between observed TCR beta diversity and the percentage of naive T cells measured by flow cytometry. Estimates of total diversity based on one million sequenced T cells were considered lower bounds and underestimates. As age increased, observed TCR beta diversity per million T cells dropped in a roughly linear way, and a significant reduction was already evident by age 40. Compared with the aged group, more naive CD4+ T cells, fewer expanded clones and increased TCR diversity were shown by the long-lived group, suggesting age selection.

Including cysteine and phenylalanine, the CDR3 has 15 amino acids. Solely the CDR3 DNA is kept, with 45 bases framed from the first base. The germline V gene yields SGHRS for CDR1 and YFSETQ for CDR2. The germline V and J ends show losses of 7 bases and 0 bases respectively, and no gene match explains 7 bases of the junction. The donors were roughly 40 Caucasian individuals from Russia, aged 6 to 90 years, who were systemically healthy. Each donor gave around 9.8 milliliters of peripheral blood, collected into EDTA-treated Vacutainer tubes. Ficoll-Paque density-gradient centrifugation was used to isolate PBMCs, with at least 6 million per sample. Trizol reagent was used to extract total RNA from PBMCs, with at least 5 micrograms per sample. For every donor, an aliquot of PBMCs went through flow cytometry to measure the percentages of naive CD45RAhigh/CD27high T cells.

The sequence came from a man between 25 and 39 years old in good health. The chain employs TRBV5-1 and TRBJ2-1, and 7 junction bases match TRBD1. Sequences were obtained from blood. The nucleotide sequence reads as follows: TGCGCCAGCGGAGGACAGGAAAGCTCCTACAATGAGCAGTTCTTC. This translates into CASGGQESSYNEQFF.